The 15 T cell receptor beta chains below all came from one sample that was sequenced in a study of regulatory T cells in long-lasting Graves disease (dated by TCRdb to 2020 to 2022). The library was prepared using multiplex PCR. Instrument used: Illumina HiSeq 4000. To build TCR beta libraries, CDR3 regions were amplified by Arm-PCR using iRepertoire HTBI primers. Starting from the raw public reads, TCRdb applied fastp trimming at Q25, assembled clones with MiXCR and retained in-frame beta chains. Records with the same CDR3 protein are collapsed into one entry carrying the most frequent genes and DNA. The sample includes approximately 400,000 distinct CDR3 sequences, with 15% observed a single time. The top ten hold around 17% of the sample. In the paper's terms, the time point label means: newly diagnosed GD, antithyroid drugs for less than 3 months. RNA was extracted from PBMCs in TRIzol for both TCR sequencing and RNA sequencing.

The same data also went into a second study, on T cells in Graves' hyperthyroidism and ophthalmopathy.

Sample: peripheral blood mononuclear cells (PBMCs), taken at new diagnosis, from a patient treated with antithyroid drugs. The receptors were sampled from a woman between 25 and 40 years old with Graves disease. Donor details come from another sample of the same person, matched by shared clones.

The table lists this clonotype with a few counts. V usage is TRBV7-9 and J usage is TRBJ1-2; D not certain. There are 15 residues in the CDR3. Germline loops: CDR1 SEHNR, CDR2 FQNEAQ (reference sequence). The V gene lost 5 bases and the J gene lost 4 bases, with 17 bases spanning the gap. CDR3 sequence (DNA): TGTGCCAGCAGCCCACCCATAGGACGGCTCTATGGCTACACCTTC. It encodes CASSPPIGRLYGYTF.

CDR3 nucleotides: TGTGCCAGCAGCTTGGTCGGGGTCCTGCGACGCTACGAGCAGTACTTC. As protein: CASSLVGVLRRYEQYF. The chain recombines TRBV5-6 with TRBJ2-7, with a weak D call TRBD2 (5 bases). CDR1 is SGHDT, CDR2 YYEEEE, per germline. V dropped 0 bases and J dropped 3 bases, with 16 bases sitting between them. The CDR3 is 16 residues long. The entire variable domain, with the rest obtained from reference TRBV5-6 and TRBJ2-7, is as follows: DAGVTQSPTHLIKTRGQQVTLRCSPKSGHDTVSWYQQALGQGPQFIFQYYEEEERQRGNFPDRFSGHQFPNYSSELNVNALLLGDSALYLCASSLVGVLRRYEQYFGPGTRLTVT.

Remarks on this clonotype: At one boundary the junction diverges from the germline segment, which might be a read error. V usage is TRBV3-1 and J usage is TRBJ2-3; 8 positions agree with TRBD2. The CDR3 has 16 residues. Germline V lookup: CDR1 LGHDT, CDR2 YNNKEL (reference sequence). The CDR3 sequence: CASGQDGLAIKDTQYF. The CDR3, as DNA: TGTGCCAGCGGCCAAGACGGACTAGCAATAAAGGATACGCAGTATTTT.

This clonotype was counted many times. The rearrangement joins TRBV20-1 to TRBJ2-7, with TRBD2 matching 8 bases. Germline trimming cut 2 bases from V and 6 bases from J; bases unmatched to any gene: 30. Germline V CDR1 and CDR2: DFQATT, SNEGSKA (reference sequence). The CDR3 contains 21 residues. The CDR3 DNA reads TGCAGTGCTAGATCAGGGGACCCGACAAAGGGCGGGAGGTCGAATCGGCGCGAGCAGTACTTC. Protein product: CSARSGDPTKGGRSNRREQYF.

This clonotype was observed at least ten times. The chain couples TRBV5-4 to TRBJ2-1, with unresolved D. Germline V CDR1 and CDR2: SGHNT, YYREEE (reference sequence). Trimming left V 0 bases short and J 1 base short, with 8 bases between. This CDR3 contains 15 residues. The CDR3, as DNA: TGTGCCAGCAGCTTGGCCGCGGAATCCTACAATGAGCAGTTCTTC. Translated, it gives CASSLAAESYNEQFF.

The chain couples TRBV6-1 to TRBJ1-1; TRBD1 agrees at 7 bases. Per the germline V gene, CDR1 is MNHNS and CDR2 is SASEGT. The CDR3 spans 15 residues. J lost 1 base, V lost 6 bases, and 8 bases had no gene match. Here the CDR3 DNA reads TGTGCCAGCAGCGGGGACAGAATCCGGAACACTGAAGCTTTCTTT. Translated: CASSGDRIRNTEAFF.

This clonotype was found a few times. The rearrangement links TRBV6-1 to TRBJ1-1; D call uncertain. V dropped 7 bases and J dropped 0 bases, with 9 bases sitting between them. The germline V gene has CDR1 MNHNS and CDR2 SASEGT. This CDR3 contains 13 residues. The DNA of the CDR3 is TGTGCCAGCACCCCGTCGGTGAACACTGAAGCTTTCTTT. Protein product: CASTPSVNTEAFF.

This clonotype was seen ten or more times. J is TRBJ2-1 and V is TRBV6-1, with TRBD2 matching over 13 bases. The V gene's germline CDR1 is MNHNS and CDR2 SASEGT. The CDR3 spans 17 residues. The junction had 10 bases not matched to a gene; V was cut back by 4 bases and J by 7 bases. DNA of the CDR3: TGTGCCAGCAGTGTAACTAGCGGGAGGGCCGGCGATAATGAGCAGTTCTTC. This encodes CASSVTSGRAGDNEQFF.

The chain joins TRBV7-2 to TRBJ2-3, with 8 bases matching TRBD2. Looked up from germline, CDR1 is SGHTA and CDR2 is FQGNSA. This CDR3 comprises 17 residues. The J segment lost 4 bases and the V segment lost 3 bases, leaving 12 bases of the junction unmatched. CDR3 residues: CASSFLTGLEGADTQYF. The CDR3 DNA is TGTGCCAGCAGCTTCCTCACGGGACTAGAGGGAGCAGATACGCAGTATTTT.

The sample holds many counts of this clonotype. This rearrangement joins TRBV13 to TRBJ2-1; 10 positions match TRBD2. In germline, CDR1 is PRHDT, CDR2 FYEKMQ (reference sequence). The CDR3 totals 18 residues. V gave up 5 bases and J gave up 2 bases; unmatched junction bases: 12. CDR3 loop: CASSPASGRGGTYNEQFF. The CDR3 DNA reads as TGTGCCAGCAGCCCGGCTAGCGGGAGAGGCGGAACCTACAATGAGCAGTTCTTC.

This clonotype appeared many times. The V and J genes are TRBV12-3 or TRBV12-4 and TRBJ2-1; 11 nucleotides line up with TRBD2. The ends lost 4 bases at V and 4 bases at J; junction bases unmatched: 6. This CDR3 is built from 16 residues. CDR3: CASSSSGRTVYNEQFF. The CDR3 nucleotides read TGTGCCAGCAGTTCTAGCGGGAGGACCGTTTACAATGAGCAGTTCTTC.

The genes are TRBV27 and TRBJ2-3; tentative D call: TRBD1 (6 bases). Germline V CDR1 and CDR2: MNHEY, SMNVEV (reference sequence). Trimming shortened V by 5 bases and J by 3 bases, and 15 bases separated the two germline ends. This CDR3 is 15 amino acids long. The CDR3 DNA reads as TGTGCCAGCAGTCTACAGGGAAGTAGGACAGATACGCAGTATTTT. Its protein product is CASSLQGSRTDTQYF.

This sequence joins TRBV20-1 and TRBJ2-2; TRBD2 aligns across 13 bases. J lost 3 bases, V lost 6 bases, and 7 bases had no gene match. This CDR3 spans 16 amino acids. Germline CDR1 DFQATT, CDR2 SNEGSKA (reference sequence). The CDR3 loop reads CSAAAGLAGDTGELFF. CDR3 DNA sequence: TGCAGTGCCGCTGCCGGACTAGCGGGAGACACCGGGGAGCTGTTTTTT.

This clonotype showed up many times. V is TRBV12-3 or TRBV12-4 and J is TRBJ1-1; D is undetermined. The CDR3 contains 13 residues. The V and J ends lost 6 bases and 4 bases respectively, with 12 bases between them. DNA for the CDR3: TGTGCCAGCAGCCTTCCGGCGGCCACTGAAGCTTTCTTT. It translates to CASSLPAATEAFF.

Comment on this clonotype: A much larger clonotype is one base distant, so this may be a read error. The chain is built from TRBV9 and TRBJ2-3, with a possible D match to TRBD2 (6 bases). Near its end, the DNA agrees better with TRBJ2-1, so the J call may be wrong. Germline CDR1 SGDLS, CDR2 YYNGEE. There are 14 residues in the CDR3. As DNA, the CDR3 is TGTGCCAGCAGCCGAAAAGTAGACGGGAGTGGGCAGTTCTTC. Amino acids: CASSRKVDGSGQFF.